The rows below give T cell receptor beta chains drawn from one sample of a study of T-cell memory formation after mild COVID-19. MiXCR was run by TCRdb on the 5' RACE reads, yielding one entry per CDR3 protein. The data contain approximately 180,000 distinct CDR3 sequences, about a sixth of them singletons. Specimen: PBMCs or a T cell subset sorted from them (not recorded which). These receptors originate from an adult woman who had mild COVID-19 (a few samples of this study predate the infection). Cell type and time point are not known. The CDR3 runs from the conserved cysteine through the conserved F or W. D genes are given only for firm matches. Clone sizes are given selectively: once, few, many, or a class where the clone is expanded.

d_gene	abundance	v_gene	j_gene	CDR3nt	CDR3aa
TRBD1	NA	TRBV20-1	TRBJ1-6	TGCAGTGCTACCGGGGAACAGGGGTCCTATAATTCACCCCTCCACTTT	CSATGEQGSYNSPLHF
TRBD1	NA	TRBV19	TRBJ1-2	TGTGCCACCCAGGGGGCGACTAACTATGGCTACACCTTC	CATQGATNYGYTF
NA	NA	TRBV6-5	TRBJ2-2	TGTGCCAGCAGTTACGGGAGCCGGAGCGGGGAGCTGTTTTTT	CASSYGSRSGELFF
NA	NA	TRBV14	TRBJ2-7	TGTGCCAGCAGCCAAGGCGGGTTCCCCTACGAGCAGTACTTC	CASSQGGFPYEQYF
NA	NA	TRBV19	TRBJ1-5	TGTGCCAGTAGGAGGAGGGCATTCGAGCCCCAGCATTTT	CASRRRAFEPQHF
NA	few	TRBV7-9	TRBJ1-1	TGTGCCAGTGTGGGGGGTCCTCTGAACACTGAAGCTTTCTTT	CASVGGPLNTEAFF
NA	NA	TRBV9	TRBJ2-1	TGTGCCAGCAGCGTAGCGGGACTCTACAATGAGCAGTTCTTC	CASSVAGLYNEQFF
TRBD1	few	TRBV14	TRBJ2-1	TGTGCCAGCAGCCAACGGGACAGGGGCTACAATGAGCAGTTCTTC	CASSQRDRGYNEQFF
TRBD2	NA	TRBV14	TRBJ2-5	TGTGCCAGCAGTGACGGACTAGCGGGGGTGGAGACCCAGTACTTC	CASSDGLAGVETQYF
NA	few	TRBV18	TRBJ2-7	TGTGCCAGCTCACACCTGGCTGCTCAGGGCTACGAGCAGTACTTC	CASSHLAAQGYEQYF
NA	NA	TRBV14	TRBJ2-6	TGTGCCAGCAGCCCCCATGTTAGAAAGGCCGCTGGGGCCAACGTCCTGACTTTC	CASSPHVRKAAGANVLTF
NA	many	TRBV18	TRBJ1-1	TGTGCCAGCTCCCCGAGAGGGGACACTGAAGCTTTCTTT	CASSPRGDTEAFF
NA	NA	TRBV7-2	TRBJ1-5	TGTGCCAGCAGCTTAGTAGGGCCCAGCAATCAGCCCCAGCATTTT	CASSLVGPSNQPQHF
TRBD2	NA	TRBV7-8	TRBJ2-7	TGTGCCAGCAGCCTCCGAAGACTAGCGGGAGATGGCGAGCAGTACTTC	CASSLRRLAGDGEQYF
NA	NA	TRBV4-2	TRBJ2-5	TGTGCCAGCAGCCAAGATCTTGTGGGGGAGACCCAGTACTTC	CASSQDLVGETQYF
NA	NA	TRBV2	TRBJ2-1	TGTGCCAGCAGTTTCGTCCGTGGGGGGTACAATGAGCAGTTCTTC	CASSFVRGGYNEQFF
TRBD1	NA	TRBV28	TRBJ1-4	TGTGCCAGCAGAATAGGGGACAGGGGGCCTGAAAAACTGTTTTTT	CASRIGDRGPEKLFF
NA	NA	TRBV7-9	TRBJ1-1	TGTGCCAGCAACGCTGGCAGGGGGAACACTGAAGCTTTCTTT	CASNAGRGNTEAFF
NA	few	TRBV7-8	TRBJ1-6	TGTGCCAGCAGCCCCAGGGGTGGGGATTCACCCCTCCACTTT	CASSPRGGDSPLHF
NA	NA	TRBV5-1	TRBJ1-4	TGCGCCAGCTCTAGACCGGGGGGAAAACTGTTTTTT	CASSRPGGKLFF
NA	NA	TRBV6-5	TRBJ2-3	TGTGCCAGCAGTGTCTTCGCTAGAGATACGCAGTATTTT	CASSVFARDTQYF
NA	few	TRBV9	TRBJ2-7	TGTGCCAGCGGCGGCGGCGAGGAAGGGTACAACGAGCAGTACTTC	CASGGGEEGYNEQYF
NA	NA	TRBV12-3/TRBV12-4	TRBJ1-2	TGTGCCAGCAGTCCACTTAGTGGAAGTATCTATGGCTACACCTTC	CASSPLSGSIYGYTF
NA	few	TRBV18	TRBJ1-5	TGTGCCAGCCTCCAAGGGTCAGATCAGCCCCAGCATTTT	CASLQGSDQPQHF
NA	NA	TRBV20-1	TRBJ2-1	TGCAGTGCTCGAGTCGCCGGTTACAATGAGCAGTTCTTC	CSARVAGYNEQFF
TRBD2	few	TRBV20-1	TRBJ2-7	TGCAGTGTGTCGGGGGGTTGGTACGAGCAGTACTTC	CSVSGGWYEQYF
TRBD1	few	TRBV2	TRBJ2-1	TGTGCCAGCAGTGGACAGGGGGGAAATGAGCAGTTCTTC	CASSGQGGNEQFF
NA	NA	TRBV5-5	TRBJ2-5	TGTGCCAGCAGGTTGAGTCCGCAAGAGACCCAGTACTTC	CASRLSPQETQYF
TRBD2	NA	TRBV24-1	TRBJ2-1	TGTGCCACCAGTGATTTAGGACTAGCGGGGCACCTTTACAATGAGCAGTTCTTC	CATSDLGLAGHLYNEQFF
TRBD2	few	TRBV4-3	TRBJ2-7	TGCGCCAGCAGCCAAGATAGGACTAGCGGTACCTACGAGCAGTACTTC	CASSQDRTSGTYEQYF
NA	NA	TRBV3-1	TRBJ1-3	TGTGCCAGCAGCCAAGTCGGAAACACCATATATTTT	CASSQVGNTIYF
TRBD1	few	TRBV5-1	TRBJ2-7	TGCGCCAGCAGCTTGACGACAGGGGTTATATCGAACGAGCAGTACTTC	CASSLTTGVISNEQYF
NA	NA	TRBV5-1	TRBJ1-2	TGCGCCAGCAGCCCGACTACTAACTATGGCTACACCTTC	CASSPTTNYGYTF
NA	few	TRBV7-9	TRBJ1-5	TGTGCCAGCAGCTTGGGGAGATTTGGTCAGGGGAGGCAGCCCCAGCATTTT	CASSLGRFGQGRQPQHF
TRBD2	few	TRBV7-3	TRBJ2-6	TGTGCCAGCAGCTTAATAGCGGGGCACTCTGGGGCCAACGTCCTGACTTTC	CASSLIAGHSGANVLTF
NA	few	TRBV12-3/TRBV12-4	TRBJ2-7	TGTGCCAGCAGTTTAATCCAGGGAGGTTACGAGCAGTACTTC	CASSLIQGGYEQYF
TRBD1	many	TRBV7-9	TRBJ2-1	TGTGCCAGCAGCCCCCGGAGGGACAGGGTACAGGAGCAGTTCTTC	CASSPRRDRVQEQFF
NA	NA	TRBV5-1	TRBJ1-2	TGCGCCAGCAGCACTCATGGTCGGGGCTATGGCTACACCTTC	CASSTHGRGYGYTF
TRBD2	few	TRBV11-2	TRBJ2-1	TGTGCCAGCAGCCCGACTAGCGGATACAATGAGCAGTTCTTC	CASSPTSGYNEQFF
TRBD2	NA	TRBV11-2	TRBJ2-1	TGTGCCAGCAGCCCTGGGACTAGCGGGAGGAAGGATGAGCAGTTCTTC	CASSPGTSGRKDEQFF